The 9 T cell receptor beta chains reported below all come from one sample, sequenced in a study of metastatic and nonmetastatic thyroid tumors. Every patient underwent thyroid surgery untreated. TCRdb ran MiXCR on the PCR reads. The data contain roughly 20,000 clones, approximately 40% of them singletons. Material for sequencing was tumor tissue. The receptors stem from a female donor with papillary thyroid cancer or a benign thyroid nodule (not recorded which). Some clones in this sample may be carry-over from other donors' samples.

The genes are TRBV20-1 and TRBJ2-1; 11 bases fit TRBD1. Germline V gene lookup returns CDR1 DFQATT and CDR2 SNEGSKA (reference sequence). This CDR3 is built from 15 residues. J gave up 7 bases and V 6 bases, and 11 bases lay outside the gene matches. The CDR3 protein is CSASTRDRGRNEQFF. The CDR3 DNA is TGCAGTGCATCGACCCGGGACAGGGGGAGGAATGAGCAGTTCTTC.

This chain uses TRBV24-1 with TRBJ2-1; D gene ambiguous. The CDR3 has 14 amino acids. Looked up from germline, CDR1 is KGHDR and CDR2 is SFDVKD. V gave up 6 bases and J gave up 5 bases, with 13 bases separating them. The CDR3 loop reads CATSPSDRHNEQFF. The CDR3 nucleotides are TGTGCCACCAGTCCGTCAGATCGGCACAATGAGCAGTTCTTC.

The chain has TRBV11-2 and TRBJ2-1; 8 nucleotides agree with TRBD2. The ends lost 2 bases at V and 6 bases at J; junction bases unmatched: 15. This CDR3 has 18 amino acids. Germline assignment: CDR1 SGHAT and CDR2 FQNNGV. CDR3 amino acids: CASSLFLTSDPPGNEQFF. Written as DNA, the CDR3 is TGTGCCAGCAGCTTATTTTTGACTAGCGATCCCCCGGGCAATGAGCAGTTCTTC.

The rearrangement links TRBV27 to TRBJ2-2; perhaps D is TRBD1 or TRBD2 (5 bases each). CDR3 size: 18 residues. Germline CDR1 is MNHEY and CDR2 is SMNVEV (reference sequence). Trimming took 1 base from V and 1 from J, leaving 16 bases between them. CDR3 amino acids: CASSLWLGPSLNTGELFF. The CDR3 DNA sequence: TGTGCCAGCAGTTTATGGTTGGGACCGAGCCTGAACACCGGGGAGCTGTTTTTT.

A few counts support this clone. The DNA of the CDR3 is TGTGCCAGCAGTAAACCCGGGACTAGCGGGGAGATGCAGTATTTT. Amino acids: CASSKPGTSGEMQYF. The V and J genes are TRBV6-1 and TRBJ2-3, with TRBD2 matching 13 bases. After removal of 5 bases from V and 11 bases from J, the junction contained 10 bases not matched to a gene. The CDR3 has 15 amino acids. Germline lookup yields CDR1 MNHNS and CDR2 SASEGT.

This rearrangement joins TRBV14 to TRBJ2-3; 7 nucleotides align to TRBD2. Germline V gene lookup returns CDR1 SGHDN and CDR2 FVKESK. There are 17 residues in the CDR3. The V gene end was trimmed by 0 bases and the J gene end by 0 bases; junction bases not matched to a gene: 6. CDR3 DNA sequence: TGTGCCAGCAGCCAAGACCCAGCGGGGTCTAGCACAGATACGCAGTATTTT. As protein: CASSQDPAGSSTDTQYF.

This clone was recorded a few times. The chain uses TRBV12-3 or TRBV12-4 and TRBJ2-1, with 8 nucleotides matching TRBD1. Germline trimming cut 3 bases from V and 7 bases from J; bases unmatched to any gene: 11. CDR3 size: 16 residues. For the CDR3, the DNA is TGTGCCAGCAGTTTTTTGTCGCAGGGGGCTAGGAATGAGCAGTTCTTC. Its translation is CASSFLSQGARNEQFF.

This clone showed up just a few times. The CDR3 reads CSARDLEDEQYF. CDR3 coding DNA: TGCAGTGCTAGAGATCTCGAAGACGAGCAGTACTTC. The V gene is TRBV20-1, the J gene TRBJ2-7; D gene unclear. This CDR3 has 12 amino acids. Trimming took 0 bases from V and 5 from J, leaving 8 bases between them. Per the germline V gene, CDR1 is DFQATT and CDR2 is SNEGSKA (reference sequence).

This clone was seen only a few times. The chain is built from TRBV10-2 and TRBJ2-1, with 7 positions matching TRBD2. J gave up 3 bases and V 8 bases, and 7 bases lay outside the gene matches. The CDR3 spans 14 residues. CDR1 WSHSY and CDR2 SAAADI come from the germline V gene. The CDR3 sequence is CASGRDYRYNEQFF. The CDR3 DNA reads TGCGCCAGCGGCCGGGACTACCGCTACAATGAGCAGTTCTTC.